This passage covers 8 T cell receptor beta chains from one sample sequenced in a study of CD8 T cells in ankylosing spondylitis. One entry per CDR3 protein, called by TCRdb with MiXCR from the 5' RACE reads. The sample contains 25,000 to 35,000 distinct CDR3 sequences, 5.3% of which appear only once. The sequencing input was blood, either unsorted or a sorted T cell fraction (not recorded which). These receptors all come from a female donor with ankylosing spondylitis or in good health (not recorded which).

This clonotype was observed at least ten times. V is TRBV9 and J is TRBJ2-1; no reliable D call. The length of the CDR3 is 16 residues. In germline, CDR1 is SGDLS, CDR2 YYNGEE. V lost 4 bases, J lost 1 base, and 15 bases lay in between. Here the CDR3 reads CASSQLGPLSYNEQFF. The CDR3 nucleotides are TGTGCCAGCAGCCAATTAGGCCCTTTATCCTACAATGAGCAGTTCTTC.

The rearrangement links TRBV9 to TRBJ2-3, with TRBD1 matching 7 bases. With 4 bases clipped from V and 6 bases from J, the junction kept 8 bases outside the gene matches. The CDR3 covers 14 residues. Looked up from germline, CDR1 is SGDLS and CDR2 is YYNGEE. CDR3 loop: CASSRTSQGDTQYF. The DNA of the CDR3 is TGTGCCAGCAGCAGGACATCACAGGGGGATACGCAGTATTTT.

In its sample, this clonotype was seen many times. The V call is TRBV9, the J call TRBJ2-3, with 8 nucleotides matching TRBD2. Germline CDR1 and CDR2: SGDLS and YYNGEE. This CDR3 has 16 residues. With V trimmed by 0 bases and J by 5 bases, 8 bases remained unmatched. For the CDR3, the DNA is TGTGCCAGCAGCGTAGAGGCGGGGGGAGGCGGAGATACGCAGTATTTT. This sequence encodes CASSVEAGGGGDTQYF. The full variable domain, its missing parts supplied by reference TRBV9 and TRBJ2-3, is DSGVTQTPKHLITATGQRVTLRCSPRSGDLSVYWYQQSLDQGLQFLIQYYNGEERAKGNILERFSAQQFPDLHSELNLSSLELGDSALYFCASSVEAGGGGDTQYFGPGTRLTVL.

This clonotype was counted ten times or more. The rearrangement joins TRBV9 to TRBJ2-4; 7 bases line up with TRBD2. The CDR3 is 16 residues long. Germline values: CDR1 SGDLS, CDR2 YYNGEE. The V gene end was trimmed by 2 bases and the J gene end by 3 bases; junction bases not matched to a gene: 8. The DNA for the CDR3 is TGTGCCAGCAGCGTCTCCCCGGGGGGTGTCAAAAACATTCAGTACTTC. It is translated as CASSVSPGGVKNIQYF.

This clonotype was seen at least ten times. The chain recombines TRBV9 with TRBJ2-3, with D unresolved. Germline loops: CDR1 SGDLS, CDR2 YYNGEE. V gave up 2 bases and J gave up 4 bases, with 11 bases separating them. The CDR3 consists of 14 residues. The CDR3 spells CASSVSLEADTQYF. CDR3 bases: TGTGCCAGCAGCGTGAGTCTTGAAGCAGATACGCAGTATTTT.

This clonotype was seen ten or more times. The CDR3 DNA reads as TGTGCCAGCAGCCCCCCCGGGACTAGCGGTAAAGAGACCCAGTACTTC. It yields the protein CASSPPGTSGKETQYF. The J gene is TRBJ2-5, the V gene TRBV9; 11 bases are a match to TRBD2. The J segment lost 3 bases and the V segment lost 4 bases, leaving 8 bases of the junction unmatched. There are 16 residues in the CDR3. Germline lookup yields CDR1 SGDLS and CDR2 YYNGEE.

The rearrangement joins TRBV9 to TRBJ2-3, with 7 positions matching TRBD1. Germline trimming cut 8 bases from V and 0 bases from J; bases unmatched to any gene: 12. This CDR3 is built from 16 residues. Germline lookup yields CDR1 SGDLS and CDR2 YYNGEE. This CDR3 is CASSTGISASTDTQYF. The CDR3 DNA is TGTGCCAGTTCGACAGGGATCAGCGCTAGCACAGATACGCAGTATTTT. The full variable domain, completed using reference TRBV9 and TRBJ2-3, is DSGVTQTPKHLITATGQRVTLRCSPRSGDLSVYWYQQSLDQGLQFLIQYYNGEERAKGNILERFSAQQFPDLHSELNLSSLELGDSALYFCASSTGISASTDTQYFGPGTRLTVL.

This rearrangement joins TRBV9 to TRBJ2-3; 9 bases line up with TRBD1. V lost 0 bases, J lost 3 bases, and 5 bases stayed unmatched. CDR3 length: 16 residues. Germline CDR1 reads SGDLS; CDR2 reads YYNGEE. This chain's CDR3 is CASSVDAGQGTDTQYF. DNA for the CDR3: TGTGCCAGCAGCGTAGACGCGGGACAGGGAACAGATACGCAGTATTTT.